These T cell receptor beta chains were read from a single sample in a study of identical twins. MiXCR, applied by TCRdb to the 5' RACE reads, yields one record per CDR3 protein. Found here are hundreds of thousands of distinct CDR3 sequences, around 24% of them singletons; the top ten hold approximately 0.52%. These data were likewise used in another study, on yellow fever vaccine responses in identical twins.

Material for sequencing was CD4+ T cells sorted from blood. All receptors derive from a woman aged 18-29 years in good health. The CDR3 runs from the conserved cysteine through the conserved F or W. The D gene is left open where the match is weak. Where a row states a size, it is once, few, many or the class of an expanded clone; other rows omit it.

J: TRBJ2-5
D: -
V: TRBV10-3
size: few
CDR3: CAISDGGGHETQYF
DNA: TGTGCCATCAGTGATGGTGGAGGGCATGAGACCCAGTACTTC

J: TRBJ2-4
D: -
V: TRBV24-1
size: -
CDR3: CATRPLRHITKNIQYF
DNA: TGTGCCACCAGACCCCTTCGACACATTACCAAAAACATTCAGTACTTC

J: TRBJ1-1
D: -
V: TRBV25-1
size: -
CDR3: CASKVNTEAFF
DNA: TGTGCCAGCAAAGTCAACACTGAAGCTTTCTTT

J: TRBJ1-1
D: -
V: TRBV5-1
size: few
CDR3: CASSPTGSLNTEAFF
DNA: TGCGCCAGCAGCCCAACCGGGAGTCTGAACACTGAAGCTTTCTTT

J: TRBJ2-4
D: TRBD1
V: TRBV7-9
size: -
CDR3: CASSSGQGPKNIQYF
DNA: TGTGCCAGCAGCTCGGGACAGGGGCCCAAAAACATTCAGTACTTC

J: TRBJ2-5
D: TRBD1
V: TRBV20-1
size: -
CDR3: CSAHKARDRAFETQYF
DNA: TGCAGTGCACATAAAGCCCGGGACAGGGCTTTTGAGACCCAGTACTTC

J: TRBJ1-6
D: -
V: TRBV5-1
size: -
CDR3: CASSLPAGPGGPLHF
DNA: TGCGCCAGCAGCTTACCGGCAGGACCGGGAGGGCCCCTCCACTTT

J: TRBJ2-1
D: -
V: TRBV15
size: -
CDR3: CATSRDLISGAEQFF
DNA: TGTGCCACCAGCAGAGATCTTATTTCGGGGGCCGAACAGTTCTTC

J: TRBJ2-7
D: TRBD1
V: TRBV7-9
size: -
CDR3: CASSLMGQGTEQYF
DNA: TGTGCCAGCAGCTTAATGGGACAGGGGACCGAGCAGTACTTC

J: TRBJ2-7
D: -
V: TRBV20-1
size: -
CDR3: CSASSQVSYEQYF
DNA: TGCAGTGCTAGTTCGCAGGTTTCCTACGAGCAGTACTTC

J: TRBJ1-1
D: -
V: TRBV3-1
size: few
CDR3: CASSQADTEAFF
DNA: TGTGCCAGCAGCCAAGCGGACACTGAAGCTTTCTTT

J: TRBJ2-7
D: -
V: TRBV20-1
size: -
CDR3: CSAPLGLPGEQYF
DNA: TGCAGTGCCCCCTTGGGGCTGCCGGGCGAGCAGTACTTC

J: TRBJ2-7
D: -
V: TRBV21-1
size: few
CDR3: CASSHRSRLSWASYEQYF
DNA: TGTGCCAGCAGCCACAGGTCTAGATTATCGTGGGCCTCCTACGAGCAGTACTTC

J: TRBJ2-5
D: TRBD2
V: TRBV11-2
size: -
CDR3: CASSPTKRLAGGQETQYF
DNA: TGTGCCAGCAGCCCCACAAAGCGACTAGCGGGGGGACAAGAGACCCAGTACTTC

J: TRBJ1-2
D: -
V: TRBV19
size: -
CDR3: CASNLGGPDGYTF
DNA: TGTGCCAGTAACCTCGGGGGGCCGGATGGCTACACCTTC

J: TRBJ2-2
D: TRBD2
V: TRBV5-1
size: few
CDR3: CASSSLAGDGGELFF
DNA: TGCGCCAGCAGCTCTCTAGCGGGAGACGGCGGGGAGCTGTTTTTT

J: TRBJ2-1
D: -
V: TRBV12-3/TRBV12-4
size: many
CDR3: CASSPVGGSYNEQFF
DNA: TGTGCCAGCAGCCCGGTGGGGGGCTCCTACAATGAGCAGTTCTTC

J: TRBJ2-3
D: -
V: TRBV5-1
size: -
CDR3: CASSSSPPPTDTQYF
DNA: TGCGCCAGCAGCTCCTCCCCACCCCCCACAGATACGCAGTATTTT

J: TRBJ1-2
D: -
V: TRBV7-9
size: -
CDR3: CASSLEQANYGYTF
DNA: TGTGCCAGCAGCTTAGAACAGGCTAACTATGGCTACACCTTC

J: TRBJ2-3
D: TRBD2
V: TRBV5-1
size: -
CDR3: CASSRQFEAGGGADTQYF
DNA: TGCGCCAGCAGCCGCCAATTCGAAGCGGGAGGGGGTGCGGATACGCAGTATTTT

J: TRBJ2-1
D: -
V: TRBV28
size: -
CDR3: CASTIGGLSSYNEQFF
DNA: TGTGCCAGCACAATCGGCGGACTGAGCTCCTACAATGAGCAGTTCTTC

J: TRBJ1-1
D: -
V: TRBV12-3/TRBV12-4
size: -
CDR3: CASKKENTEAFF
DNA: TGTGCCAGCAAAAAGGAGAACACTGAAGCTTTCTTT

J: TRBJ2-1
D: TRBD1
V: TRBV9
size: -
CDR3: CASSERGQGPYNEQFF
DNA: TGTGCCAGCAGCGAGAGGGGACAGGGACCCTACAATGAGCAGTTCTTC

J: TRBJ2-1
D: TRBD2
V: TRBV11-2
size: -
CDR3: CASSLGASGNNEQFF
DNA: TGTGCCAGCAGCTTAGGGGCTAGCGGGAACAATGAGCAGTTCTTC

J: TRBJ2-5
D: -
V: TRBV7-9
size: few
CDR3: CASSPETALSYQETQYF
DNA: TGTGCCAGCAGCCCAGAGACCGCCCTTTCGTACCAAGAGACCCAGTACTTC

J: TRBJ1-1
D: -
V: TRBV29-1
size: -
CDR3: CSHWATDFMNTEAFF
DNA: TGCAGTCACTGGGCGACAGACTTCATGAACACTGAAGCTTTCTTT

J: TRBJ2-1
D: -
V: TRBV6-1
size: -
CDR3: CASSAHLGSSYNEQFF
DNA: TGTGCCAGCAGTGCTCATTTAGGGAGCTCCTACAATGAGCAGTTCTTC

J: TRBJ2-3
D: -
V: TRBV12-3/TRBV12-4
size: -
CDR3: CASSFGGGNVGTDTQYF
DNA: TGTGCCAGCAGTTTCGGGGGCGGGAATGTTGGCACAGATACGCAGTATTTT

J: TRBJ2-2
D: -
V: TRBV7-8
size: few
CDR3: CASSLAPSGELFF
DNA: TGTGCCAGCAGCTTAGCTCCCTCCGGGGAGCTGTTTTTT

J: TRBJ2-4
D: -
V: TRBV10-3
size: few
CDR3: CAISESRPAKNIQYF
DNA: TGTGCCATCAGTGAGTCGAGGCCAGCCAAAAACATTCAGTACTTC

J: TRBJ2-7
D: TRBD1
V: TRBV5-5
size: -
CDR3: CASSVGQGQYEQYF
DNA: TGTGCCAGCAGCGTCGGACAGGGTCAGTACGAGCAGTACTTC

J: TRBJ2-3
D: TRBD2
V: TRBV24-1
size: -
CDR3: CATSDLARGGRTDTQYF
DNA: TGTGCCACCAGTGATTTGGCACGGGGCGGGAGAACGGATACGCAGTATTTT

J: TRBJ2-7
D: TRBD1
V: TRBV28
size: -
CDR3: CASSLRQGNYEQYF
DNA: TGTGCCAGCAGTCTACGACAGGGTAACTACGAGCAGTACTTC

J: TRBJ2-1
D: -
V: TRBV27
size: -
CDR3: CASSLGRATYNEQFF
DNA: TGTGCCAGCAGTTTAGGAAGGGCTACCTACAATGAGCAGTTCTTC

J: TRBJ1-1
D: -
V: TRBV12-3/TRBV12-4
size: few
CDR3: CASSQGHANTEAFF
DNA: TGTGCCAGCAGTCAGGGACATGCGAACACTGAAGCTTTCTTT

J: TRBJ1-2
D: -
V: TRBV7-2
size: -
CDR3: CASSLNGRGYTF
DNA: TGTGCCAGCAGCTTAAATGGACGAGGCTACACCTTC

J: TRBJ2-5
D: TRBD1
V: TRBV6-5
size: -
CDR3: CASSYSQGAGETQYF
DNA: TGTGCCAGCAGTTACTCCCAGGGGGCGGGAGAGACCCAGTACTTC

J: TRBJ2-3
D: -
V: TRBV5-1
size: -
CDR3: CASSLAFGSTDTQYF
DNA: TGCGCCAGCAGCTTGGCCTTTGGGAGCACAGATACGCAGTATTTT

J: TRBJ2-3
D: TRBD2
V: TRBV10-3
size: -
CDR3: CAIKSGGVRADTQYF
DNA: TGTGCCATCAAGAGCGGGGGGGTGAGGGCAGATACGCAGTATTTT

J: TRBJ2-7
D: -
V: TRBV5-1
size: once
CDR3: CASSLEPNYEQYF
DNA: TGCGCCAGCAGCTTGGAACCTAACTACGAGCAGTACTTC

J: TRBJ2-1
D: TRBD1
V: TRBV5-1
size: few
CDR3: CASSTDRGYNEQFF
DNA: TGCGCCAGTAGTACGGACAGGGGATACAATGAGCAGTTCTTC

J: TRBJ2-6
D: -
V: TRBV15
size: -
CDR3: CATSRDSWRQGYPGANVLTF
DNA: TGTGCCACCAGCAGAGATTCCTGGCGGCAGGGGTATCCTGGGGCCAACGTCCTGACTTTC

J: TRBJ2-3
D: -
V: TRBV6-2/TRBV6-3
size: -
CDR3: CASTDWQGSDTQYF
DNA: TGTGCCAGCACCGACTGGCAGGGTAGTGATACGCAGTATTTT

J: TRBJ2-1
D: TRBD1
V: TRBV6-1
size: -
CDR3: CASRVGGTAYNEQFF
DNA: TGTGCCAGCAGAGTCGGTGGGACAGCCTACAATGAGCAGTTCTTC

J: TRBJ1-2
D: -
V: TRBV5-8
size: -
CDR3: CASPGAEANYGYTF
DNA: TGTGCCAGCCCGGGGGCTGAAGCTAACTATGGCTACACCTTC

J: TRBJ1-1
D: TRBD1
V: TRBV5-1
size: few
CDR3: CASSTTPDRVDTEAFF
DNA: TGCGCCAGCAGCACAACCCCAGACAGGGTTGACACTGAAGCTTTCTTT

J: TRBJ2-5
D: -
V: TRBV28
size: -
CDR3: CASKLQETQYF
DNA: TGTGCCAGCAAACTACAAGAGACCCAGTACTTC

J: TRBJ2-1
D: -
V: TRBV5-1
size: few
CDR3: CASSLAGLVAHEQFF
DNA: TGCGCCAGCAGCTTGGCCGGGTTGGTAGCGCATGAGCAGTTCTTC

J: TRBJ2-4
D: TRBD2
V: TRBV10-3
size: -
CDR3: CAISEAPPGLAPTGGKNIQYF
DNA: TGTGCCATCAGTGAGGCGCCGCCGGGACTAGCGCCAACCGGAGGCAAAAACATTCAGTACTTC

J: TRBJ2-1
D: -
V: TRBV7-9
size: once
CDR3: CASSLLGSKLAGNEQFF
DNA: TGTGCCAGCAGCTTATTAGGGTCGAAGCTAGCAGGCAATGAGCAGTTCTTC